This T cell receptor (beta chain) is drawn from a study of T cell repertoires in cytomegalovirus infection. In the study overall: Peptides in the study included HLA-C-restricted and HLA-B-restricted CMV epitopes. CMV infection and matching HLA type were both indicated by public TCR beta signatures.

About this clonotype: The antigen is unknown.

MiXCR was run by TCRdb on the reads, yielding one entry per CDR3 protein. The data show 50,000 to 55,000 distinct CDR3 sequences, around a fifth seen once. Trimming shortened V by 8 bases and J by 0 bases, and 5 bases separated the two germline ends. This CDR3 has 11 residues. Germline loops: CDR1 SGHTA, CDR2 FQGNSA. General study findings and limits: Carriers of CMV and the relevant HLA type were discriminated by public TCR beta frequency.

V usage is TRBV7-2 and J usage is TRBJ2-7; D gene ambiguous. The starting material was CD8+ T cells from cultured PBMCs, obtained from culture after CMV antigen stimulation. The sequence came from a human donor in good health (CMV status not recorded). Some clones in this sample may be carry-over from other donors' samples. The CDR3 DNA follows: TGTGCCAGCCGCGACTCCTACGAGCAGTACTTC. Amino acid sequence: CASRDSYEQYF. The complete variable domain, with remaining parts taken from reference TRBV7-2 and TRBJ2-7, reads GAGVSQSPSNKVTEKGKDVELRCDPISGHTALYWYRQSLGQGLEFLIYFQGNSAPDKSGLPSDRFSAERTGGSVSTLTIQRTQQEDSAVYLCASRDSYEQYFGPGTRLTVT.